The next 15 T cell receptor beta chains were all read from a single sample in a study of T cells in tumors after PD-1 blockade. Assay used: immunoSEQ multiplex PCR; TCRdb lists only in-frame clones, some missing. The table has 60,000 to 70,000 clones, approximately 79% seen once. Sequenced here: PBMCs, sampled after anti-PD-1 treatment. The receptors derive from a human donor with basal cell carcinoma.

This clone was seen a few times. The CDR3 nucleotides are TGTGCCAGCAGTGTTGGGCAGCCCCAGCATTTT. Translated, it gives CASSVGQPQHF. The gene calls are TRBV2 and TRBJ1-5; D call uncertain. The CDR3 extends over 11 amino acids. Trimming cost V 4 bases and J 7 bases, with 5 bases left between them. Germline CDR1 is SNHLY and CDR2 is FYNNEI.

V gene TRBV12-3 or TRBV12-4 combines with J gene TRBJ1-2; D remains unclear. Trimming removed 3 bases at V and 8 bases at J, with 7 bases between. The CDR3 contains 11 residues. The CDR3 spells CASSLTGGYTF. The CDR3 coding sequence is TGTGCCAGCAGTTTGACTGGGGGCTACACCTTC.

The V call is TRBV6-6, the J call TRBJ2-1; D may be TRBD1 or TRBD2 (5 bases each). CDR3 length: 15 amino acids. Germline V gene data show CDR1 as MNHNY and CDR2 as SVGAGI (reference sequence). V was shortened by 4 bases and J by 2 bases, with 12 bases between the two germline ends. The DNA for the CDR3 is TGTGCCAGCAGTTCTGGGGGAGTAGCCTACAATGAGCAGTTCTTC. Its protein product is CASSSGGVAYNEQFF.

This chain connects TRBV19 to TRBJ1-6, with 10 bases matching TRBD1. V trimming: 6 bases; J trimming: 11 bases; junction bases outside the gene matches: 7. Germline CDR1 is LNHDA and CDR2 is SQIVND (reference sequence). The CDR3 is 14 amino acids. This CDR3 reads CASRVSDRGTPLHF. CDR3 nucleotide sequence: TGTGCCAGTAGGGTCTCGGACAGGGGGACACCCCTCCACTTT.

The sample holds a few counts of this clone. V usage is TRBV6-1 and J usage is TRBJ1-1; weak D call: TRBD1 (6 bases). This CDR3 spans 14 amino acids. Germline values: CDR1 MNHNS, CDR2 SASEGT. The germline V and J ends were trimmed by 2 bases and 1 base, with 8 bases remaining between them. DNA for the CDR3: TGTGCCAGCAGTGAAAGGGGACAGAACACTGAAGCTTTCTTT. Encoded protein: CASSERGQNTEAFF.

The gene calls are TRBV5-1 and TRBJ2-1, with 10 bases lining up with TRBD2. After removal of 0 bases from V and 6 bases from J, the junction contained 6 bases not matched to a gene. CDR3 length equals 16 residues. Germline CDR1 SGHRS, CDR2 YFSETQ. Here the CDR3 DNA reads TGCGCCAGCAGCTTGGATCCAGCGGGGGGGCTCAATGAGCAGTTCTTC. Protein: CASSLDPAGGLNEQFF. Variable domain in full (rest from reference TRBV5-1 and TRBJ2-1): KAGVTQTPRYLIKTRGQQVTLSCSPISGHRSVSWYQQTPGQGLQFLFEYFSETQRNKGNFPGRFSGRQFSNSRSEMNVSTLELGDSALYLCASSLDPAGGLNEQFFGPGTRLTVL.

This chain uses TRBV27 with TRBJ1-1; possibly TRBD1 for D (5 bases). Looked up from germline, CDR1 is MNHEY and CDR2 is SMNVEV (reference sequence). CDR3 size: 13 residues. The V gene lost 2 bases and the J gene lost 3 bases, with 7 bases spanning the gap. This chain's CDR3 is CASSLQGDTEAFF. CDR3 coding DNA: TGTGCCAGCAGTTTACAGGGTGACACTGAAGCTTTCTTT.

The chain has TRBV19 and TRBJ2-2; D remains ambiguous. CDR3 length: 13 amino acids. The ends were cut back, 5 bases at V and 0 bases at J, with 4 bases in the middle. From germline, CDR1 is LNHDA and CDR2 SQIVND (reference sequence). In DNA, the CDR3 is TGTGCCAGTAGTTCCGCGAACACCGGGGAGCTGTTTTTT. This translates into CASSSANTGELFF.

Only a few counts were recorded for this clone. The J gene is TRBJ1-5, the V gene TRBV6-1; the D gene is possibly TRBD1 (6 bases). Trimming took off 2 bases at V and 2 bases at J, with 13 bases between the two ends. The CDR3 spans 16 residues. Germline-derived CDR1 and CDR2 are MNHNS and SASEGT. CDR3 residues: CASSERGARGNQPQHF. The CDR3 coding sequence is TGTGCCAGCAGTGAAAGGGGGGCGCGAGGCAATCAGCCCCAGCATTTT.

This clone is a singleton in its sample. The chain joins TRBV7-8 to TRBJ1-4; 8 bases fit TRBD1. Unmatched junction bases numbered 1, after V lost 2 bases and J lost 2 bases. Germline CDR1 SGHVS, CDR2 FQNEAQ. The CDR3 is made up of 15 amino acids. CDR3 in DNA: TGTGCCAGCAGCTTACAGGGGGCGACTAATGAAAAACTGTTTTTT. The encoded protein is CASSLQGATNEKLFF.

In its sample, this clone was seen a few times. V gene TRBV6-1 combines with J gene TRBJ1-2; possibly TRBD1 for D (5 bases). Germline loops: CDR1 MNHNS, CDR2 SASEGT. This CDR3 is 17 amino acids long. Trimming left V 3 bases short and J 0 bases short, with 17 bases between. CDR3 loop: CASSDRQGSFPNYGYTF. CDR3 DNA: TGTGCCAGCAGTGACAGGCAGGGATCATTTCCTAACTATGGCTACACCTTC.

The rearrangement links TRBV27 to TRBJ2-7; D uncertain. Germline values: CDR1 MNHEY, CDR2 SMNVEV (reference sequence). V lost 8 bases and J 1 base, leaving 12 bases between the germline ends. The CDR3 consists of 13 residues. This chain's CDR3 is CASSRSESYEQYF. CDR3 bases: TGTGCCAGCTCCCGGAGTGAGTCCTACGAGCAGTACTTC.

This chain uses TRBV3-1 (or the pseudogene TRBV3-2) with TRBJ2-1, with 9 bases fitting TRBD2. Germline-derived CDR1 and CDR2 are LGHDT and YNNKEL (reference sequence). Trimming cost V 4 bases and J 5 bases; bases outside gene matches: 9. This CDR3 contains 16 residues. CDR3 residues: CASSPPGTSLNNEQFF. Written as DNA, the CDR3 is TGTGCCAGCAGCCCTCCCGGGACTAGCCTGAACAATGAGCAGTTCTTC.

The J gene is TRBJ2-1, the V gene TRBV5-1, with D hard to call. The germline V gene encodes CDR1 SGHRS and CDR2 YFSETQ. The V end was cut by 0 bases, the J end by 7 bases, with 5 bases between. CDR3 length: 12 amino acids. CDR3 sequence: CASSLGGNEQFF. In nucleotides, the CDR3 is TGCGCCAGCAGCTTGGGCGGAAATGAGCAGTTCTTC.

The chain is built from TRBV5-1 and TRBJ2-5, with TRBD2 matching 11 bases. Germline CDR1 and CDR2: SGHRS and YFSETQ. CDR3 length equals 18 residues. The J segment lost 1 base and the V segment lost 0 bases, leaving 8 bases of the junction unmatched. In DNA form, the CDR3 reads TGCGCCAGCAGCTTGGGAGCTAGCGGGGGGTTCCTCCAAGAGACCCAGTACTTC. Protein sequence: CASSLGASGGFLQETQYF.